These 12 T cell receptor beta chains came from one sample sequenced in a study of T cells in Graves' hyperthyroidism and ophthalmopathy. Amplified TCR beta CDR3 regions came from RNA transcripts. Using the HTBI primer set, a first-round RT-PCR was run on the TCR CDR3. TCRdb reprocessed the multiplex PCR reads via MiXCR and lists one record per CDR3 protein. This table has about 480,000 distinct CDR3 sequences, 13% to 15% appearing once. Sequencing was done on a sample of blood. These receptors originate from a woman between 18 and 29 years old with Graves' hyperthyroidism.

This clonotype was recorded a few times. The V call is TRBV11-3, the J call TRBJ2-1; D may correspond to TRBD1 or TRBD2 (5 bases each). V lost 1 base to trimming and J lost 12 bases, with 19 bases between them. CDR3 length: 15 residues. Germline lookup yields CDR1 SGHNT and CDR2 YENEEA. The CDR3: CASSLGGTSNHGQFF. The DNA for the CDR3 is TGTGCCAGCAGCTTAGGAGGGACGTCTAATCATGGGCAGTTCTTC.

This clonotype was detected only a few times. This sequence joins TRBV5-1 and TRBJ1-1, with 7 positions matching TRBD1. J gave up 1 base and V 6 bases, and 3 bases lay outside the gene matches. This CDR3 has 13 amino acids. Germline assignment: CDR1 SGHRS and CDR2 YFSETQ. In DNA form, the CDR3 reads TGCGCCAGCAAAAGGACAGGGAACACTGAAGCTTTCTTT. Protein sequence: CASKRTGNTEAFF.

This clonotype was seen at least ten times. The CDR3 protein is CASSQSYAETETQYF. The CDR3, as DNA: TGCGCCAGCAGCCAATCCTATGCAGAGACGGAGACCCAGTACTTC. V is TRBV4-1 and J is TRBJ2-5; D not certain. CDR1 and CDR2 from the germline V gene are MGHRA and YSYEKL. The V gene lost 2 bases and the J gene lost 5 bases, with 15 bases spanning the gap. This CDR3 spans 15 amino acids.

The sample holds many counts of this clonotype. The chain couples TRBV20-1 to TRBJ2-5, with TRBD2 matching over 7 bases. The germline CDR1 and CDR2 sequences are DFQATT and SNEGSKA (reference sequence). The CDR3 is 14 amino acids. Trimming took 4 bases from V and 4 from J; bases not matched to a gene: 9. Here the CDR3 DNA reads TGCAGTGCTACCGGCCGTAGCGGGCTAGAGACCCAGTACTTC. Its translation: CSATGRSGLETQYF.

This clonotype occurred many times. The V and J genes are TRBV4-1 and TRBJ2-7, with D maybe TRBD2 (5 bases). This CDR3 is built from 14 residues. The V and J ends lost 0 bases and 6 bases respectively, with 12 bases between them. Germline V gene data show CDR1 as MGHRA and CDR2 as YSYEKL. The CDR3 nucleotides are TGCGCCAGCAGCCAAGATCTACGGGGAACCGAGCAGTACGTC. The encoded protein is CASSQDLRGTEQYV.

This clonotype has a count of ten or more. The chain recombines TRBV2 with TRBJ2-7; 10 bases fit TRBD2. The CDR3 covers 14 residues. After removal of 7 bases from V and 3 bases from J, the junction contained 6 bases not matched to a gene. CDR1 is SNHLY and CDR2 is FYNNEI in the germline V gene. In DNA, the CDR3 is TGTGCCAGCATACCGGGACTAGCGTTCTACGAGCAGTACTTC. Translation gives CASIPGLAFYEQYF.

This clonotype was counted ten times or more. This chain links TRBV3-1 with TRBJ2-3; TRBD1 is a possible D gene (6 bases). The CDR3 extends over 17 amino acids. CDR1 and CDR2 (germline): LGHDT, YNNKEL (reference sequence). V gave up 0 bases and J gave up 4 bases, with 17 bases separating them. The CDR3 is CASSQEDGGLAADTQYF. CDR3 bases: TGTGCCAGCAGCCAAGAGGATGGGGGCCTAGCCGCAGATACGCAGTATTTT.

V and J are TRBV20-1 and TRBJ1-5; no clear D. CDR1 is DFQATT and CDR2 is SNEGSKA in the germline V gene (reference sequence). The CDR3 sequence is 18 residues long. Deletions cut 6 bases from V and 2 bases from J, with 26 bases between. As DNA, the CDR3 is TGCAGTGCCCGAAAAAAATACGAAGGGAGTCTGCGCAATCAGCCCCAGCATTTT. Protein sequence: CSARKKYEGSLRNQPQHF.

The chain joins TRBV7-3 to TRBJ2-1; 9 bases map to TRBD2. The CDR3 is 18 residues long. V was pared by 5 bases and J by 8 bases, with 19 bases of the junction left unmatched. Germline V gene lookup returns CDR1 SGHTA and CDR2 FQGTGA. The CDR3 DNA reads as TGTGCCAGCAGCAAACACCCTCTCAATAGCGGGAGTCCGGATGAGCAGTTCTTC. It translates to CASSKHPLNSGSPDEQFF.

This clonotype was seen at least ten times. The chain joins TRBV12-3 or TRBV12-4 to TRBJ1-1, with D unresolved. V was cut by 1 base and J by 3 bases, with 12 bases left in between. There are 15 residues in the CDR3. CDR3 residues: CASSLGPSVDTEAFF. In DNA, the CDR3 is TGTGCCAGCAGTTTAGGACCCTCGGTCGACACTGAAGCTTTCTTT.

V gene TRBV7-9 combines with J gene TRBJ2-7; D perhaps matches TRBD2 (7 bases). The ends were cut back, 11 bases at V and 0 bases at J, with 11 bases in the middle. The germline V gene has CDR1 SEHNR and CDR2 FQNEAQ (reference sequence). The CDR3 is 12 residues long. CDR3 loop: CAAGDTSYEQYV. The CDR3 bases are TGTGCCGCGGGGGACACCTCCTACGAGCAGTACGTC.

This clonotype has at least ten counts. The chain joins TRBV15 to TRBJ1-2; 7 bases agree with TRBD1. Trimming removed 5 bases from V and 5 bases from J; junction bases left unmatched: 5. Germline CDR1 reads LNHNV; CDR2 reads YYDKDF (reference sequence). This CDR3 has 13 amino acids. CDR3 in amino acids: CATSGTVGYGYTF. The CDR3 DNA sequence: TGTGCCACCAGCGGGACAGTAGGGTATGGCTACACCTTC.